This TCR beta chain was sequenced during a study of T cell repertoires in cytomegalovirus infection (dated by TCRdb to about 2019). In the study overall: Recently identified HLA-C-restricted CMV epitopes, whose presentation resists viral immunomodulation, were targeted by peptide stimulations together with well-studied HLA-B-restricted epitopes. Donor HLA type was relevant to the analysis, because carriage of CMV infection together with the matching HLA type was indicated by public TCR beta signatures.

This sample was sequenced with an Illumina HiSeq 1500. Using fastp at Q25 and MiXCR, TCRdb reprocessed the public reads and kept productive beta chains. Identical CDR3 protein sequences are pooled into one entry, listed with their most common genes and DNA. The sample has over 250,000 distinct CDR3 sequences on record, approximately 22% of them singletons. The top ten hold about 21% of the sample. The paper's findings and limits, for the study overall: In both this cohort and an independent cohort of some 350 donors, the cumulative frequency of public TCR beta family members distinguished carriers of CMV infection plus the relevant HLA type. The ex vivo response was dominated by HLA-C-restricted CMV-specific TCR beta clonotypes, and the single most frequent clonotype in two of eight donors was supplied by these HLA-C-restricted clonotypes.

Comment on this clonotype: The clone's antigen remains unknown. A read error is possible here, since a much larger clone lies one base away.

The treatment or condition label, read with the paper, signifies: in vitro stimulation with specific CMV peptide epitopes to enrich CMV-specific T cells. V lost 5 bases and J lost 5 bases, and the count of bases not matched to a germline gene is 12. Taken from the germline V gene, the CDR1 and CDR2 loops are SGHVS and FQNEAQ. The CDR3 spans 17 residues, from the cysteine through the phenylalanine. Left in the record is the CDR3 DNA by itself, 51 bases read in frame from the first base. Recombination connected TRBV7-8 to TRBJ2-2, with TRBD2 identical over 9 junction bases. The TCR originated in a human donor in good health (CMV status not recorded). Some clones in this sample may be carry-over from other donors' samples. The sequenced sample was cultured PBMCs, obtained from culture after CMV antigen stimulation. In nucleotide form, the sequence is TGTGCCAGCAGCCGCCTGACTGGCGGGAGGGGTACCGGGGAGCTGTTTTTT. This translates into CASSRLTGGRGTGELFF.